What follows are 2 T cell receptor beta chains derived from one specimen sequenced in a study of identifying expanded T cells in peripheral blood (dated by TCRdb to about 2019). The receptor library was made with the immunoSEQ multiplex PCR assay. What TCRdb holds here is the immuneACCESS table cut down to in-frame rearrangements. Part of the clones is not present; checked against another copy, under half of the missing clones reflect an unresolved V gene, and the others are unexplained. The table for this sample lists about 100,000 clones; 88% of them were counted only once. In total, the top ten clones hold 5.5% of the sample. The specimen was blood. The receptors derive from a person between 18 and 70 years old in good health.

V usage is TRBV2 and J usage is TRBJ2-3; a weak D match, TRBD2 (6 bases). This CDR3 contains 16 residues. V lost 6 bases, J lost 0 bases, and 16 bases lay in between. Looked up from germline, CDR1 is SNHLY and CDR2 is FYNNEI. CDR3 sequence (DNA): TGTGCCAGCAGATCCTCTACTGGAGGGAGCACAGATACGCAGTATTTT. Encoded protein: CASRSSTGGSTDTQYF.

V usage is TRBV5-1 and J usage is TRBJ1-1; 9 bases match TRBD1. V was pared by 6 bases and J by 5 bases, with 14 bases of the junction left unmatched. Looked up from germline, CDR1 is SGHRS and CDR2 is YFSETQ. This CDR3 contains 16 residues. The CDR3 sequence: CASNAGTGWIRTEAFF. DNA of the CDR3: TGCGCCAGCAACGCCGGGACAGGGTGGATCAGGACTGAAGCTTTCTTT.